The rows below give T cell receptor beta chains drawn from one sample of a study of human T cells and chemical hapten exposure. TCRdb re-called the RACE reads with MiXCR, one entry per CDR3 protein. The sample includes about 65,000 distinct CDR3 sequences, about 5.7% of them seen just once. Specimen: whole blood. These receptor sequences come from a female donor in good health. Some clones in this sample may be carry-over from other donors' samples. Each CDR3 is given with its conserved first and last residue. Each record gives: clone size, D gene, V gene, J gene, CDR3 protein, CDR3 DNA. A D gene is named only where the DNA matches it firmly. Size is stated for part of the rows, as once, few or many counts, or as a class when the clone is expanded.

abundance: many
d_gene: TRBD1
v_gene: TRBV27
j_gene: TRBJ2-2
CDR3aa: CATQDRELTGELFF
CDR3nt: TGTGCCACCCAGGACAGGGAATTAACCGGGGAGCTGTTTTTT

abundance: many
d_gene: TRBD1
v_gene: TRBV29-1
j_gene: TRBJ2-1
CDR3aa: CSVRDRALHNEQFF
CDR3nt: TGCAGCGTTCGTGACAGGGCCCTTCACAATGAGCAGTTCTTC

abundance: many
d_gene: TRBD1
v_gene: TRBV20-1
j_gene: TRBJ2-7
CDR3aa: CSARTRGFWDEQYF
CDR3nt: TGCAGTGCTAGAACCAGGGGGTTCTGGGACGAGCAGTACTTC

abundance: many
d_gene: NA
v_gene: TRBV7-9
j_gene: TRBJ2-1
CDR3aa: CASSLAGTDDEQFF
CDR3nt: TGTGCCAGCAGCTTAGCGGGGACGGACGATGAGCAGTTCTTC

abundance: many
d_gene: NA
v_gene: TRBV6-5
j_gene: TRBJ2-1
CDR3aa: CASSYSDSSLGQFF
CDR3nt: TGTGCCAGCAGTTACTCGGACTCATCGCTGGGGCAGTTCTTC

abundance: many
d_gene: TRBD2
v_gene: TRBV7-9
j_gene: TRBJ2-1
CDR3aa: CASRRLATLGNEQFF
CDR3nt: TGTGCCAGCAGACGACTAGCGACGTTGGGCAATGAGCAGTTCTTC

abundance: many
d_gene: TRBD1
v_gene: TRBV28
j_gene: TRBJ2-3
CDR3aa: CASSLSAGGLKKYF
CDR3nt: TGTGCCAGCAGTTTATCGGCAGGGGGCCTTAAGAAATATTTT

abundance: many
d_gene: TRBD2
v_gene: TRBV28
j_gene: TRBJ2-5
CDR3aa: CASSFASGRFAQETQYF
CDR3nt: TGTGCCAGCAGTTTTGCTAGCGGGAGGTTTGCCCAAGAGACCCAGTACTTC

abundance: many
d_gene: TRBD1
v_gene: TRBV7-9
j_gene: TRBJ1-4
CDR3aa: CASSTRRDSFNEKLFF
CDR3nt: TGTGCCAGCAGCACTCGCCGGGACAGCTTTAATGAAAAACTGTTTTTT

abundance: NA
d_gene: TRBD2
v_gene: TRBV2
j_gene: TRBJ2-3
CDR3aa: CASREVDTQYF
CDR3nt: TGTGCCAGCCGGGAGGTCGATACGCAGTATTTT

abundance: NA
d_gene: NA
v_gene: TRBV28
j_gene: TRBJ1-2
CDR3aa: CASRFELTGSYGYTF
CDR3nt: TGTGCCAGCAGGTTCGAATTGACGGGCAGTTATGGCTACACCTTC

abundance: many
d_gene: TRBD1
v_gene: TRBV5-6
j_gene: TRBJ1-4
CDR3aa: CASSGQGATNEKLFF
CDR3nt: TGTGCCAGCAGCGGGCAGGGGGCGACTAATGAAAAACTGTTTTTT

abundance: few
d_gene: NA
v_gene: TRBV7-9
j_gene: TRBJ1-2
CDR3aa: CASSQTPNYGYTF
CDR3nt: TGTGCCAGCAGCCAGACACCCAACTATGGCTACACCTTC

abundance: many
d_gene: NA
v_gene: TRBV7-2
j_gene: TRBJ2-7
CDR3aa: CASSLEFRGKETEQYF
CDR3nt: TGTGCCAGCAGCTTAGAATTTCGCGGGAAAGAGACCGAGCAGTACTTC

abundance: few
d_gene: TRBD1
v_gene: TRBV5-1
j_gene: TRBJ1-6
CDR3aa: CASSLETGGGSPLHF
CDR3nt: TGCGCCAGCAGCTTGGAAACAGGGGGAGGGTCACCCCTCCACTTT

abundance: many
d_gene: NA
v_gene: TRBV29-1
j_gene: TRBJ2-3
CDR3aa: CSTSGGATDTQYF
CDR3nt: TGCAGCACCTCCGGTGGGGCCACAGATACGCAGTATTTT

abundance: NA
d_gene: NA
v_gene: TRBV29-1
j_gene: TRBJ2-3
CDR3aa: CSVERKTDTQYF
CDR3nt: TGCAGCGTTGAACGTAAAACAGATACGCAGTATTTT

abundance: NA
d_gene: TRBD2
v_gene: TRBV29-1
j_gene: TRBJ2-7
CDR3aa: CSAGLAGASYEQYF
CDR3nt: TGCAGCGCAGGACTAGCGGGAGCCTCCTACGAGCAGTACTTC

abundance: once
d_gene: NA
v_gene: TRBV29-1
j_gene: TRBJ2-3
CDR3aa: CSVEGDSRVRDTQYF
CDR3nt: TGCAGCGTTGAAGGGGACTCCCGGGTCCGTGATACGCAGTATTTT

abundance: NA
d_gene: TRBD1
v_gene: TRBV5-1
j_gene: TRBJ2-3
CDR3aa: CASSLEGAYTDTQYF
CDR3nt: TGCGCCAGCAGCTTAGAGGGGGCATACACAGATACGCAGTATTTT

abundance: many
d_gene: TRBD2
v_gene: TRBV5-6
j_gene: TRBJ2-3
CDR3aa: CASSLALAGINTQYF
CDR3nt: TGTGCCAGCAGCTTGGCTCTAGCGGGAATAAATACGCAGTATTTT

abundance: many
d_gene: TRBD1
v_gene: TRBV29-1
j_gene: TRBJ1-4
CDR3aa: CSGGTGREKLFF
CDR3nt: TGCAGCGGTGGGACAGGGCGCGAAAAACTGTTTTTT

abundance: many
d_gene: NA
v_gene: TRBV29-1
j_gene: TRBJ1-1
CDR3aa: CSVQNTEAFF
CDR3nt: TGCAGCGTCCAGAACACTGAAGCTTTCTTT

abundance: NA
d_gene: NA
v_gene: TRBV7-2
j_gene: TRBJ2-3
CDR3aa: CASSVPAGPNTQYF
CDR3nt: TGTGCCAGCAGCGTACCGGCGGGACCCAATACGCAGTATTTT

abundance: few
d_gene: NA
v_gene: TRBV20-1
j_gene: TRBJ1-3
CDR3aa: CSARDPHGQGFRSGNTIYF
CDR3nt: TGCAGTGCTAGAGACCCACATGGTCAAGGGTTCCGTTCTGGAAACACCATATATTTT

abundance: few
d_gene: TRBD2
v_gene: TRBV7-8
j_gene: TRBJ2-1
CDR3aa: CAGTSGAYNEQFF
CDR3nt: TGTGCCGGAACTAGCGGAGCTTACAATGAGCAGTTCTTC

abundance: few
d_gene: TRBD2
v_gene: TRBV2
j_gene: TRBJ2-4
CDR3aa: CASSGGAGGLGLAKNIQYF
CDR3nt: TGTGCCAGCAGTGGCGGCGCGGGAGGATTGGGACTAGCCAAAAACATTCAGTACTTC

abundance: few
d_gene: NA
v_gene: TRBV2
j_gene: TRBJ1-5
CDR3aa: CASRRSGQPQHF
CDR3nt: TGTGCCAGCAGAAGATCTGGTCAGCCCCAGCATTTT

abundance: NA
d_gene: NA
v_gene: TRBV5-1
j_gene: TRBJ2-7
CDR3aa: CASSLRLGIGEQYF
CDR3nt: TGCGCCAGCAGCTTGAGGCTAGGCATCGGCGAGCAGTACTTC

abundance: NA
d_gene: NA
v_gene: TRBV27
j_gene: TRBJ1-1
CDR3aa: CASSLLGGKNEAFF
CDR3nt: TGTGCCAGCAGTTTATTGGGGGGCAAGAATGAAGCTTTCTTT

abundance: many
d_gene: TRBD1
v_gene: TRBV28
j_gene: TRBJ2-7
CDR3aa: CASSQGATYEQYF
CDR3nt: TGTGCCAGCAGCCAGGGGGCAACCTACGAGCAGTACTTC

abundance: many
d_gene: NA
v_gene: TRBV19
j_gene: TRBJ1-5
CDR3aa: CASSPPDRGAWNQPQHF
CDR3nt: TGTGCCAGTAGTCCTCCGGACCGAGGGGCTTGGAATCAGCCCCAGCATTTT

abundance: NA
d_gene: TRBD2
v_gene: TRBV20-1
j_gene: TRBJ2-5
CDR3aa: CSARDLLAGGPSETQYF
CDR3nt: TGCAGTGCTAGAGACTTACTAGCGGGAGGGCCCTCGGAGACCCAGTACTTC

abundance: many
d_gene: NA
v_gene: TRBV28
j_gene: TRBJ2-6
CDR3aa: CASSLWGETGANVLTF
CDR3nt: TGTGCCAGCAGTTTATGGGGGGAAACTGGGGCCAACGTCCTGACTTTC

abundance: many
d_gene: NA
v_gene: TRBV7-2
j_gene: TRBJ2-3
CDR3aa: CASSLHTDTQYF
CDR3nt: TGTGCCAGCAGCCTCCACACAGATACGCAGTATTTT

abundance: many
d_gene: TRBD1
v_gene: TRBV6-2/TRBV6-3
j_gene: TRBJ2-1
CDR3aa: CASSIGQGTINEQFF
CDR3nt: TGTGCCAGCAGTATAGGACAGGGGACAATTAATGAGCAGTTCTTC

abundance: many
d_gene: NA
v_gene: TRBV29-1
j_gene: TRBJ1-4
CDR3aa: CSVEVANEKLFF
CDR3nt: TGCAGCGTTGAGGTGGCTAATGAAAAACTGTTTTTT

abundance: NA
d_gene: NA
v_gene: TRBV5-1
j_gene: TRBJ2-7
CDR3aa: CASREGSGYEQYF
CDR3nt: TGCGCCAGCAGAGAAGGGTCAGGTTACGAGCAGTACTTC

abundance: many
d_gene: NA
v_gene: TRBV29-1
j_gene: TRBJ1-2
CDR3aa: CSVEGPRNYGYTF
CDR3nt: TGCAGCGTTGAGGGGCCGAGAAACTATGGCTACACCTTC

abundance: many
d_gene: TRBD1
v_gene: TRBV28
j_gene: TRBJ1-5
CDR3aa: CASFGTGNQPQHF
CDR3nt: TGTGCCAGCTTCGGGACAGGGAATCAGCCCCAGCATTTT

abundance: few
d_gene: NA
v_gene: TRBV15
j_gene: TRBJ2-3
CDR3aa: CATSRVRTAADTQYF
CDR3nt: TGTGCCACCAGCAGAGTTAGGACAGCGGCGGATACGCAGTATTTT